Presented here are 14 T cell receptor beta chains from one specimen sequenced in a study. TCRdb reprocessed the RT-PCR reads with MiXCR, giving one entry per CDR3 protein. The data contain about 700,000 distinct CDR3 sequences, around 14% of them singletons. Specimen: memory CD4+ T cells from blood. These receptors were taken from a female donor in good health, serving as a healthy control.

This clonotype was picked up a small number of times. The chain is built from TRBV18 and TRBJ2-7, with D unclear. The CDR3 has 13 amino acids. The V end was cut by 6 bases, the J end by 4 bases, with 13 bases between. Germline-derived CDR1 and CDR2 are KGHSH and LQKENI. The CDR3 here is CASSPTTDYEQYF. The CDR3 DNA sequence: TGTGCCAGCTCTCCAACTACGGATTACGAGCAGTACTTC.

Concerning this clonotype: A much more abundant neighbour one base away suggests this may be a read error. J is TRBJ2-5 and V is TRBV7-2; 8 nucleotides align to TRBD2. In germline, CDR1 is SGHTA, CDR2 FQGNSA. This CDR3 region has 14 residues. The CDR3 here is CARSLTGGKETQYF. The CDR3 bases are TGTGCCCGCAGCTTAACGGGAGGGAAGGAGACCCAGTACTTC.

Only a few counts were recorded for this clonotype. V is TRBV20-1 and J is TRBJ2-7; 13 nucleotides align to TRBD2. Germline CDR1 DFQATT, CDR2 SNEGSKA (reference sequence). The CDR3 loop spans 13 amino acids. Losses at the gene ends were 4 bases for V and 6 bases for J; bases not matched to a gene: 3. The CDR3 DNA is TGCAGTGCTACTGGGACTAGCGGGACCGAGCAGTACTTC. The encoded protein is CSATGTSGTEQYF.

This clonotype appeared many times. CDR3 loop: CASMVGRGGNEQFF. The CDR3 nucleotides are TGTGCCAGCATGGTCGGCAGGGGAGGAAATGAGCAGTTCTTC. The genes are TRBV7-2 and TRBJ2-1, with D possibly called TRBD1 or TRBD2 (6 bases each). V lost 7 bases and J lost 7, with 17 bases in between. CDR3 length: 14 residues. Germline CDR1 and CDR2: SGHTA and FQGNSA.

In its sample, this clonotype was seen many times. V gene TRBV5-6 combines with J gene TRBJ2-3; unclear D gene. V shed 4 bases and J shed 1 base, with 10 bases lying between them. In germline, CDR1 is SGHDT, CDR2 YYEEEE. This CDR3 spans 14 amino acids. CDR3 amino acids: CASSPEWGTDTQYF. The CDR3 DNA is TGTGCCAGCAGCCCGGAGTGGGGCACAGATACGCAGTATTTT.

The V gene is TRBV7-2, the J gene TRBJ1-5; D is uncertain. With 1 base removed from V and 0 bases from J, the gap between germline ends came to 7 bases. The length of the CDR3 is 15 residues. Per germline, CDR1 SGHTA and CDR2 FQGNSA. This CDR3 reads CASSLDLYSNQPQHF. The CDR3 DNA is TGTGCCAGCAGCTTAGACCTCTATAGCAATCAGCCCCAGCATTTT. The variable domain in full, completed from reference TRBV7-2 and TRBJ1-5, reads GAGVSQSPSNKVTEKGKDVELRCDPISGHTALYWYRQSLGQGLEFLIYFQGNSAPDKSGLPSDRFSAERTGGSVSTLTIQRTQQEDSAVYLCASSLDLYSNQPQHFGDGTRLSIL.

The gene calls are TRBV5-1 and TRBJ2-5; a weak D match, TRBD2 (5 bases). Trimming took 2 bases from V and 5 from J, leaving 16 bases between them. The CDR3 covers 15 residues. Germline CDR1 SGHRS, CDR2 YFSETQ. Written as DNA, the CDR3 is TGCGCCAGCAGCTTCGGACTCTTAACACGGGAGACCCAGTACTTC. It encodes CASSFGLLTRETQYF.

This clonotype was counted between two and nine times. This chain uses TRBV5-8 with TRBJ2-1; D unclear. This CDR3 region has 10 residues. V shed 5 bases and J shed 9 bases, with 6 bases lying between them. Germline CDR1 and CDR2: SGHTS and YDEGEE. CDR3 sequence: CASRQTEQFF. CDR3 bases: TGTGCCAGCAGGCAGACTGAGCAGTTCTTC.

This clonotype was picked up many times. The V and J genes are TRBV7-6 and TRBJ2-7, with 10 nucleotides matching TRBD2. V gave up 2 bases and J gave up 0 bases; unmatched junction bases: 7. Germline-derived CDR1 and CDR2 are SGHVS and FNYEAQ. This CDR3 comprises 17 residues. CDR3 bases: TGTGCCAGCAGCTTACTCCATTCTAGCGGGGGCTCCTACGAGCAGTACTTC. This gives the protein CASSLLHSSGGSYEQYF.

This clonotype has more than one count but fewer than ten. The rearrangement uses TRBV4-1 and TRBJ2-1; D possibly uses TRBD1 or TRBD2 (5 bases each). CDR1 and CDR2 (germline): MGHRA, YSYEKL. The V end lost 2 bases, the J end lost 9 bases, and 14 bases lay between the germline ends. CDR3 length: 14 residues. As DNA, the CDR3 is TGCGCCAGCAGCCAATACGTCCGAGGGGCTGAGCAGTTCTTC. Encoded protein: CASSQYVRGAEQFF.

This clonotype was counted between two and nine times. The chain recombines TRBV10-3 with TRBJ1-1; 8 bases line up with TRBD1. CDR1 is ENHRY and CDR2 is SYGVKD in the germline V gene. This CDR3 has 17 residues. With V trimmed by 5 bases and J by 1 base, 12 bases remained unmatched. The CDR3 DNA sequence: TGTGCCATCAGTCCCGGGACAGGCAACGTGGGGAACACTGAAGCTTTCTTT. Protein product: CAISPGTGNVGNTEAFF.

This clonotype turned up a few times. This rearrangement joins TRBV7-2 to TRBJ1-1, with D possibly matching TRBD1 (5 bases). Trimming took 4 bases from V and 1 from J, leaving 13 bases between them. Germline V gene sequence: CDR1 SGHTA, CDR2 FQGNSA. The CDR3 has 15 residues. The CDR3 is CASSSAQGPNTEAFF. CDR3 coding DNA: TGTGCCAGCAGCTCCGCTCAGGGCCCGAACACTGAAGCTTTCTTT.

This clonotype was counted a few times. This chain uses TRBV2 with TRBJ1-2; TRBD1 is a possible D gene (5 bases). From germline, CDR1 is SNHLY and CDR2 FYNNEI. This CDR3 comprises 14 residues. V was shortened by 9 bases and J by 2 bases, with 16 bases between the two germline ends. CDR3: CASWRGAGNYGYTF. The CDR3 DNA reads TGTGCCAGTTGGAGGGGCGCAGGGAACTATGGCTACACCTTC.

The rearrangement joins TRBV7-2 to TRBJ1-1; D remains unclear. V was shortened by 4 bases and J by 3 bases, with 12 bases between the two germline ends. The CDR3 totals 14 residues. Per germline, CDR1 SGHTA and CDR2 FQGNSA. CDR3 in DNA: TGTGCCAGCAGCTCCCCCGGCATGGACACTGAAGCTTTCTTT. This sequence encodes CASSSPGMDTEAFF.